These 9 T cell receptor beta chains were sequenced from one sample in a study of shared clonotypes between healthy human individuals. Sequencing used immunoSEQ multiplex PCR; TCRdb keeps in-frame clones, though not all of them. Here the sample spans 400,000 to 600,000 clones, roughly 77% being singletons. The sequencing input was PBMCs. The receptor set was obtained from a woman between 35 and 50 years old in good health. Some clones in this sample may be carry-over from other donors' samples.

V usage is TRBV7-8 and J usage is TRBJ1-2; TRBD1 matches at 7 bases. Trimming at V came to 5 bases and at J to 6 bases, leaving 6 bases not matched to a gene. CDR1 SGHVS and CDR2 FQNEAQ come from the germline V gene. The CDR3 runs 13 residues. CDR3 protein: CASSDGTVDGYTF. The CDR3 nucleotides are TGTGCCAGCAGCGACGGGACAGTCGATGGCTACACCTTC.

The rearrangement joins TRBV7-6 to TRBJ2-2, with a tentative D call TRBD2 (6 bases). The V gene's germline CDR1 is SGHVS and CDR2 FNYEAQ. CDR3 length: 16 amino acids. Between the trimmed V and J ends, which lost 5 bases and 4 bases, there was a span of 17 bases. The CDR3 DNA reads TGTGCCAGCAGCCCCCTCTCGGGAGACGTCACCGGGGAGCTGTTTTTT. Translated, it gives CASSPLSGDVTGELFF. The whole variable domain, remainder taken from reference TRBV7-6 and TRBJ2-2, is GAGVSQSPRYKVTKRGQDVALRCDPISGHVSLYWYRQALGQGPEFLTYFNYEAQQDKSGLPNDRFSAERPEGSISTLTIQRTEQRDSAMYRCASSPLSGDVTGELFFGEGSRLTVL.

The chain is built from TRBV4-3 and TRBJ2-1; D remains ambiguous. Germline values: CDR1 LGHNA, CDR2 YSLEER. This CDR3 region has 17 residues. Trimming stripped 0 bases from V and 7 bases from J, with 19 bases between. The CDR3 nucleotides read TGCGCCAGCAGCCAAGATGAGCTCCCCAACTCTAAGAATGAGCAGTTCTTC. Residues: CASSQDELPNSKNEQFF.

This clone was counted once. The chain links TRBV14 to TRBJ2-7; 10 bases fit TRBD2. The germline gives CDR1 SGHDN, CDR2 FVKESK. V trimming: 0 bases; J trimming: 0 bases; junction bases outside the gene matches: 2. The CDR3 runs to 16 residues. The CDR3 sequence: CASSQDASGSSYEQYF. CDR3 bases: TGTGCCAGCAGCCAAGATGCTAGCGGGAGCTCCTACGAGCAGTACTTC.

The chain couples TRBV28 to TRBJ2-1, with D unresolved. V was cut by 5 bases and J by 0 bases, with 11 bases left in between. The CDR3 sequence is 15 residues long. Germline CDR1 reads MDHEN; CDR2 reads SYDVKM. CDR3 region: CASSPAVLSYNEQFF. The CDR3 DNA reads as TGTGCCAGCAGTCCCGCCGTACTCTCCTACAATGAGCAGTTCTTC.

The CDR3 DNA reads as TGCAGTGCTAACGATACCTACGAGCAGTACTTC. This translates into CSANDTYEQYF. This rearrangement joins TRBV20-1 to TRBJ2-7, with D unresolved. The CDR3 runs to 11 residues. Looked up from germline, CDR1 is DFQATT and CDR2 is SNEGSKA (reference sequence). Trimming cost V 4 bases and J 2 bases, with 6 bases left between them.

The chain's CDR3 is CASSLGPATLEAFF. The CDR3 nucleotides read TGTGCCAGCAGTTTGGGCCCAGCGACACTTGAAGCTTTCTTT. The genes are TRBV28 and TRBJ1-1; D unclear. V was clipped by 3 bases and J by 7 bases, with 15 bases between them. The V gene's germline CDR1 is MDHEN and CDR2 SYDVKM. The CDR3 length is 14 residues.

The V and J genes are TRBV9 and TRBJ2-7; D might be TRBD2 (5 bases). CDR3 length equals 15 residues. The germline gives CDR1 SGDLS, CDR2 YYNGEE. The V end lost 0 bases, the J end lost 0 bases, and 10 bases lay between the germline ends. CDR3 sequence: CASSVAISGSYEQYF. The CDR3 DNA follows: TGTGCCAGCAGCGTAGCGATCAGCGGCTCCTACGAGCAGTACTTC.

The J gene is TRBJ2-7, the V gene TRBV5-1; TRBD1 matches at 9 bases. Trimming took 7 bases from V and 2 from J; bases not matched to a gene: 10. CDR3 size: 15 residues. Germline V CDR1 and CDR2: SGHRS, YFSETQ. The CDR3 sequence: CASWGAGQGPYEQYF. The CDR3 DNA reads TGCGCCAGCTGGGGGGCGGGACAGGGCCCCTACGAGCAGTACTTC.